What follows are 3 T cell receptor beta chains derived from one specimen sequenced in a study of radiation and T cells in renal cell carcinoma. Generated by immunoSEQ multiplex PCR, the TCRdb table keeps only in-frame clones and is missing some. The table lists approximately 120,000 clones, around 84% of them singletons. Stated time point: baseline pretreatment blood. Treatment denoted: 15 Gy SBRT to primary tumor, nephrectomy 4 weeks later. The source material was blood, sampled from a patient whose treatment included radiotherapy and nephrectomy. The receptors come from a woman aged 55-69 years with renal cell carcinoma.

The rearrangement uses TRBV2 and TRBJ2-1; unclear D gene. The germline V gene encodes CDR1 SNHLY and CDR2 FYNNEI. V was trimmed by 9 bases and J by 4 bases, leaving 7 bases between them. The CDR3 has 11 amino acids. The CDR3 sequence: CARRLYNEQFF. CDR3 in DNA: TGTGCCAGAAGGTTGTACAATGAGCAGTTCTTC. The full variable domain, its missing parts supplied by reference TRBV2 and TRBJ2-1, is EPEVTQTPSHQVTQMGQEVILRCVPISNHLYFYWYRQILGQKVEFLVSFYNNEISEKSEIFDDQFSVERPDGSNFTLKIRSTKLEDSAMYFCARRLYNEQFFGPGTRLTVL.

The rearrangement links TRBV7-9 to TRBJ2-3; TRBD1 matches 9 bases. Germline CDR1 is SEHNR and CDR2 is FQNEAQ (reference sequence). The CDR3 is 14 residues long. V trimming: 3 bases; J trimming: 6 bases; junction bases outside the gene matches: 4. CDR3 bases: TGTGCCAGCAGCTTGGACAGGGGACTGGATACGCAGTATTTT. This codes for CASSLDRGLDTQYF. Full variable domain (missing parts from reference TRBV7-9 and TRBJ2-3): DTGVSQNPRHKITKRGQNVTFRCDPISEHNRLYWYRQTLGQGPEFLTYFQNEAQLEKSRLLSDRFSAERPKGSFSTLEIQRTEQGDSAMYLCASSLDRGLDTQYFGPGTRLTVL.

The table lists this clone with a count of one. V gene TRBV5-5 combines with J gene TRBJ1-2; maybe TRBD1 (5 bases). Trimming removed 4 bases at V and 7 bases at J, with 14 bases between. The CDR3 totals 13 residues. Germline CDR1 and CDR2: SGHKS and YYEKEE (reference sequence). The CDR3 nucleotides read TGTGCCAGCAGCACTGGCGTGACAGCTGGCTACACCTTC. The encoded protein is CASSTGVTAGYTF. Filled out from reference TRBV5-5 and TRBJ1-2, the complete variable domain reads DAGVTQSPTHLIKTRGQQVTLRCSPISGHKSVSWYQQVLGQGPQFIFQYYEKEERGRGNFPDRFSARQFPNYSSELNVNALLLGDSALYLCASSTGVTAGYTFGSGTRLTVV.